This is a list of T cell receptor beta chains from one sample in a study of radiotherapy plus CTLA-4 blockade in lung cancer. Libraries were prepared by immunoSEQ multiplex PCR; TCRdb keeps only in-frame clonotypes and omits some of them. Seen here are 50,000 to 75,000 clones, approximately 80% observed once, and the top ten hold approximately 4.5%. This specimen consisted of peripheral blood, obtained from a patient treated with radiotherapy plus ipilimumab. These receptors originate from a human donor with non-small cell lung cancer who had a complete response to radiotherapy plus ipilimumab. CDR3s include the opening cysteine and the closing phenylalanine or tryptophan. Each record gives: D gene, clone size, V gene, J gene, CDR3 DNA, CDR3 protein. D genes are given only for firm matches. Expanded clones are given a class, and other clones once, few, many or no size at all.

D gene: TRBD2
clone size: NA
V gene: TRBV5-6
J gene: TRBJ2-6
CDR3 DNA: TGTGCCAGCAGCCGCTCCGGGACTAGCGTTCACGTCCTGACTTTC
CDR3 protein: CASSRSGTSVHVLTF

D gene: NA
clone size: NA
V gene: TRBV7-2
J gene: TRBJ1-2
CDR3 DNA: TGTGCCAGCAGCTTAACAGGGTATGGCTACACCTTC
CDR3 protein: CASSLTGYGYTF

D gene: NA
clone size: NA
V gene: TRBV27
J gene: TRBJ2-5
CDR3 DNA: TGTGCCAGCAGTTTTTGGGGGCCCCAAGAGACCCAGTACTTC
CDR3 protein: CASSFWGPQETQYF

D gene: TRBD1
clone size: NA
V gene: TRBV5-1
J gene: TRBJ1-1
CDR3 DNA: TGCGCCAGCAGCTTCGGGGACAGGGGGTCTGAAGCTTTCTTT
CDR3 protein: CASSFGDRGSEAFF

D gene: NA
clone size: once
V gene: TRBV2
J gene: TRBJ1-1
CDR3 DNA: TGTGCCAGCAGGGGGGACTGGGGTGCCAATGAAGCTTTCTTT
CDR3 protein: CASRGDWGANEAFF

D gene: NA
clone size: NA
V gene: TRBV6-5
J gene: TRBJ2-7
CDR3 DNA: TGTGCCAGCAGTTACTCGGACACCTACGAGCAGTACTTC
CDR3 protein: CASSYSDTYEQYF

D gene: NA
clone size: NA
V gene: TRBV11-2
J gene: TRBJ2-2
CDR3 DNA: TGTGCCAGCAGCGGGTTGGAGAACACCGGGGAGCTGTTTTTT
CDR3 protein: CASSGLENTGELFF

D gene: TRBD1
clone size: NA
V gene: TRBV18
J gene: TRBJ2-2
CDR3 DNA: TGTGCCAGCTCACCGGGACAGCAGGACGGGGAGCTGTTTTTT
CDR3 protein: CASSPGQQDGELFF

D gene: NA
clone size: few
V gene: TRBV18
J gene: TRBJ1-1
CDR3 DNA: TGTGCCAGCTCACCACCGTACGCGGGGGGGAACACTGAAGCTTTCTTT
CDR3 protein: CASSPPYAGGNTEAFF

D gene: NA
clone size: NA
V gene: TRBV18
J gene: TRBJ1-3
CDR3 DNA: TGTGCCAGCTCCCCGGGACCTCTCTCTGGAAACACCATATATTTT
CDR3 protein: CASSPGPLSGNTIYF

D gene: TRBD2
clone size: NA
V gene: TRBV7-9
J gene: TRBJ2-3
CDR3 DNA: TGTGCCAGCAGCTCAATCCGACGGACTAGCGTAGATACGCAGTATTTT
CDR3 protein: CASSSIRRTSVDTQYF

D gene: TRBD1
clone size: NA
V gene: TRBV25-1
J gene: TRBJ1-1
CDR3 DNA: TGTGCCAGCAGTGACCCGAGGGGGCAAAGCGCTGAAGCTTTCTTT
CDR3 protein: CASSDPRGQSAEAFF

D gene: NA
clone size: NA
V gene: TRBV5-4
J gene: TRBJ1-1
CDR3 DNA: TGTGCCAGCAGCAGGGAGCAGATGAACACTGAAGCTTTCTTT
CDR3 protein: CASSREQMNTEAFF

D gene: TRBD2
clone size: NA
V gene: TRBV18
J gene: TRBJ2-2
CDR3 DNA: TGTGCCAGCTCACCTCGGACTAGCGCCATCGGGGAGCTGTTTTTT
CDR3 protein: CASSPRTSAIGELFF

D gene: NA
clone size: NA
V gene: TRBV28
J gene: TRBJ1-5
CDR3 DNA: TGTGCCAGCAGAACCGGAGCGGTAGGAAATCAGCCCCAGCATTTT
CDR3 protein: CASRTGAVGNQPQHF

D gene: NA
clone size: NA
V gene: TRBV9
J gene: TRBJ2-7
CDR3 DNA: TGTGCCAGCAGCGTAGGTCCAGGGGATTACTACGAGCAGTACTTC
CDR3 protein: CASSVGPGDYYEQYF

D gene: NA
clone size: NA
V gene: TRBV5-4
J gene: TRBJ1-2
CDR3 DNA: TGTGCCAGCAGCTTGGACAGTAGAGGCTACACCTTC
CDR3 protein: CASSLDSRGYTF

D gene: NA
clone size: NA
V gene: TRBV18
J gene: TRBJ1-1
CDR3 DNA: TGTGCCAGCTCACCTGGACAGCCAAACACTGAAGCTTTCTTT
CDR3 protein: CASSPGQPNTEAFF

D gene: TRBD1
clone size: NA
V gene: TRBV29-1
J gene: TRBJ1-1
CDR3 DNA: TGCAGCGTCGTGACAGGGGGAAACACTGAAGCTTTCTTT
CDR3 protein: CSVVTGGNTEAFF

D gene: TRBD1
clone size: NA
V gene: TRBV18
J gene: TRBJ2-2
CDR3 DNA: TGTGCCAGCTCACCCTTACAGGGGACCACCGGGGAGCTGTTTTTT
CDR3 protein: CASSPLQGTTGELFF

D gene: NA
clone size: once
V gene: TRBV7-6
J gene: TRBJ2-2
CDR3 DNA: TGTGCCAGCACCCGGAGGGATGGGACCGGGGAGCTGTTTTTT
CDR3 protein: CASTRRDGTGELFF

D gene: NA
clone size: NA
V gene: TRBV7-9
J gene: TRBJ2-2
CDR3 DNA: TGTGCCAGCAGGTCGAACAGGGAATCCACCGGGGAGCTGTTTTTT
CDR3 protein: CASRSNRESTGELFF

D gene: NA
clone size: NA
V gene: TRBV6-5
J gene: TRBJ1-2
CDR3 DNA: TGTGCCAGCAGTTACCGGCAGGGTGGGTCCTATGGCTACACCTTC
CDR3 protein: CASSYRQGGSYGYTF

D gene: NA
clone size: NA
V gene: TRBV15
J gene: TRBJ1-6
CDR3 DNA: TGTGCCACCAGCAGAGATCGGTCGGGCGGGTCACCCCTCCACTTT
CDR3 protein: CATSRDRSGGSPLHF

D gene: NA
clone size: NA
V gene: TRBV11-2
J gene: TRBJ2-7
CDR3 DNA: TGTGCCAGCAGCGTAGAGGCTGTCAGCTCCTACGAGCAGTACTTC
CDR3 protein: CASSVEAVSSYEQYF

D gene: NA
clone size: NA
V gene: TRBV16
J gene: TRBJ1-3
CDR3 DNA: TGTGCCAGCAGACCGACAGGTTCAGCTGGAAACACCATATATTTT
CDR3 protein: CASRPTGSAGNTIYF

D gene: TRBD1
clone size: NA
V gene: TRBV15
J gene: TRBJ2-5
CDR3 DNA: TGTGCCACCAGCAGAGATCGGGGACAGGGTCGAGAGACCCAGTACTTC
CDR3 protein: CATSRDRGQGRETQYF

D gene: NA
clone size: NA
V gene: TRBV5-6
J gene: TRBJ2-2
CDR3 DNA: TGTGCCAGCACCCCCTGGGGCGGGGAGCTGTTTTTT
CDR3 protein: CASTPWGGELFF

D gene: TRBD2
clone size: NA
V gene: TRBV11-3
J gene: TRBJ2-3
CDR3 DNA: TGTGCCAGCAGCGACCCGGGACTAGCGGGAGCTGTCACAGATACGCAGTATTTT
CDR3 protein: CASSDPGLAGAVTDTQYF

D gene: NA
clone size: NA
V gene: TRBV7-6
J gene: TRBJ2-7
CDR3 DNA: TGTGCCAGCAGCTTAGACACAGGGCCCTACGAGCAGTACTTC
CDR3 protein: CASSLDTGPYEQYF

D gene: NA
clone size: NA
V gene: TRBV9
J gene: TRBJ2-1
CDR3 DNA: TGTGCCAGCAGCCTCCGAACAAGCTCCTACAATGAGCAGTTCTTC
CDR3 protein: CASSLRTSSYNEQFF

D gene: NA
clone size: NA
V gene: TRBV5-1
J gene: TRBJ2-5
CDR3 DNA: TGCGCCAGCAGCCCTTGGTACCGCGCGGAGACCCAGTACTTC
CDR3 protein: CASSPWYRAETQYF

D gene: NA
clone size: NA
V gene: TRBV19
J gene: TRBJ2-4
CDR3 DNA: TGTGCCAGTAGTATGGTAGGGTCGGCAAAAAACATTCAGTACTTC
CDR3 protein: CASSMVGSAKNIQYF

D gene: NA
clone size: NA
V gene: TRBV2
J gene: TRBJ1-2
CDR3 DNA: TGTGCCAGCAGTGAACGGTCAACCGCCTATGGCTACACCTTC
CDR3 protein: CASSERSTAYGYTF

D gene: TRBD1
clone size: few
V gene: TRBV5-8
J gene: TRBJ1-1
CDR3 DNA: TGTGCCAGCAGCGCCACAGGGGCGAACACTGAAGCTTTCTTT
CDR3 protein: CASSATGANTEAFF

D gene: TRBD1
clone size: few
V gene: TRBV4-3
J gene: TRBJ1-1
CDR3 DNA: TGCGCCAGCAGCCAAGAATTCCGACAGGGTCATACTGAAGCTTTCTTT
CDR3 protein: CASSQEFRQGHTEAFF

D gene: NA
clone size: NA
V gene: TRBV5-6
J gene: TRBJ2-2
CDR3 DNA: TGTGCCAGCAGCCTGGGAGACACCGGGGAGCTGTTTTTT
CDR3 protein: CASSLGDTGELFF

D gene: NA
clone size: NA
V gene: TRBV5-4
J gene: TRBJ1-2
CDR3 DNA: TGTGCCAGCAGCGCTGGGGGCAGGGAGGTGGATGGCTACACCTTC
CDR3 protein: CASSAGGREVDGYTF

D gene: NA
clone size: NA
V gene: TRBV7-9
J gene: TRBJ2-1
CDR3 DNA: TGTGCCAGCAGCTATGGACCTCTTCGGCAGTTCTTC
CDR3 protein: CASSYGPLRQFF

D gene: NA
clone size: NA
V gene: TRBV2
J gene: TRBJ1-2
CDR3 DNA: TGTGCCAGCAGTGAAGGCTCAGTTGAAGGTTTCGGAGGCTACACCTTC
CDR3 protein: CASSEGSVEGFGGYTF

D gene: TRBD1
clone size: NA
V gene: TRBV7-2
J gene: TRBJ2-7
CDR3 DNA: TGTGCCAGCAGCCCAGGGACAGGGAATTCCTACGAGCAGTACTTC
CDR3 protein: CASSPGTGNSYEQYF

D gene: NA
clone size: NA
V gene: TRBV7-9
J gene: TRBJ1-4
CDR3 DNA: TGTGCCAGCAGCTTATATACTGAAAAACTGTTTTTT
CDR3 protein: CASSLYTEKLFF

D gene: NA
clone size: NA
V gene: TRBV18
J gene: TRBJ2-6
CDR3 DNA: TGTGCCAGCTCTCCTCGGGACGCTGAGTCTGGGGCCAACGTCCTGACTTTC
CDR3 protein: CASSPRDAESGANVLTF

D gene: NA
clone size: NA
V gene: TRBV6-5
J gene: TRBJ2-3
CDR3 DNA: TGTGCCAGCAGTGTCGACAGGCCGGCAGATACGCAGTATTTT
CDR3 protein: CASSVDRPADTQYF

D gene: TRBD1
clone size: NA
V gene: TRBV4-1
J gene: TRBJ2-1
CDR3 DNA: TGCGCCAGCAGCCATGGGCAGGGGGCCGATGAGCAGTTCTTC
CDR3 protein: CASSHGQGADEQFF

D gene: TRBD1
clone size: NA
V gene: TRBV7-9
J gene: TRBJ1-1
CDR3 DNA: TGTGCCAGCAGCTCGAGACAGGGAAGGGTTGAAGCTTTCTTT
CDR3 protein: CASSSRQGRVEAFF

D gene: TRBD1
clone size: NA
V gene: TRBV2
J gene: TRBJ2-5
CDR3 DNA: TGTGCCAGCAGTCTTGGACAGGGCCAAGAGACCCAGTACTTC
CDR3 protein: CASSLGQGQETQYF

D gene: NA
clone size: NA
V gene: TRBV12-5
J gene: TRBJ1-2
CDR3 DNA: TGTGCTAGTGGTTCTAGGACTCATGGCTACACCTTC
CDR3 protein: CASGSRTHGYTF

D gene: NA
clone size: NA
V gene: TRBV2
J gene: TRBJ2-7
CDR3 DNA: TGTGCCAGATCAACAGGCACCTACGAGCAGTACTTC
CDR3 protein: CARSTGTYEQYF

D gene: NA
clone size: NA
V gene: TRBV9
J gene: TRBJ2-1
CDR3 DNA: TGTGCCAGCAGCGTAGGGCACCCTACTGCTACCTCCTACAATGAGCAGTTCTTC
CDR3 protein: CASSVGHPTATSYNEQFF

D gene: NA
clone size: NA
V gene: TRBV6-1
J gene: TRBJ1-1
CDR3 DNA: TGTGCCAGCAGTGAATCTGGGGTCTGGACTGAAGCTTTCTTT
CDR3 protein: CASSESGVWTEAFF

D gene: NA
clone size: NA
V gene: TRBV30
J gene: TRBJ1-2
CDR3 DNA: TGTGCCTGGAGTGTCGGATCGGACTCCTATGGCTACACCTTC
CDR3 protein: CAWSVGSDSYGYTF

D gene: NA
clone size: NA
V gene: TRBV6-5
J gene: TRBJ2-7
CDR3 DNA: TGTGCCAGCAGTTCTGCGGGGGCTGGCACCTACGAGCAGTACTTC
CDR3 protein: CASSSAGAGTYEQYF

D gene: TRBD2
clone size: NA
V gene: TRBV5-4
J gene: TRBJ2-1
CDR3 DNA: TGTGCCAGCAGCACCGGGACTAGCGCCTACAATGAGCAGTTCTTC
CDR3 protein: CASSTGTSAYNEQFF

D gene: NA
clone size: NA
V gene: TRBV25-1
J gene: TRBJ1-5
CDR3 DNA: TGTGCCAGCACCGGAACGGACCTAGCCCAGCATTTT
CDR3 protein: CASTGTDLAQHF